The 18 T cell receptor beta chains given below trace back to one sample, sequenced in a study of Graves' ophthalmopathy and Graves' hyperthyroidism. Amplification of the TCR beta CDR3 regions used RNA transcripts (as template). HTBI-primed first-round RT-PCR preceded second-round multiplex PCR. TCRdb fed the multiplex PCR reads into MiXCR, producing one record per CDR3 protein. The sample consists of roughly 350,000 distinct CDR3 sequences, about 15% of them appearing once. Sequencing was performed on peripheral blood. These receptors all stem from an adult woman with stable Graves' hyperthyroidism.

In this sample, this clonotype turned up many times. V usage is TRBV27 and J usage is TRBJ1-5; 8 bases are shared with TRBD1. The V and J ends lost 0 bases and 7 bases, in that order; junction bases with no gene match: 8. The CDR3 extends over 16 amino acids. Germline V lookup: CDR1 MNHEY, CDR2 SMNVEV (reference sequence). CDR3 in amino acids: CASSLSRTGLNQPQHF. CDR3 DNA sequence: TGTGCCAGCAGTTTATCGCGGACAGGGCTAAACCAGCCCCAGCATTTT.

This clonotype appeared a few times. The rearrangement uses TRBV29-1 and TRBJ2-5; D is uncertain. CDR1 is SQVTM and CDR2 is ANQGSEA in the germline V gene. The CDR3 sequence is 15 residues long. V was pared by 5 bases and J by 5 bases, with 21 bases between. CDR3 region: CSVFSPGMIWETQYF. DNA of the CDR3: TGCAGCGTTTTCTCCCCTGGAATGATATGGGAGACCCAGTACTTC.

The rearrangement uses TRBV6-1 and TRBJ1-2, with no clear D. Deletions cut 7 bases from V and 5 bases from J, with 14 bases between. CDR3 length: 13 residues. Germline CDR1 is MNHNS and CDR2 is SASEGT. In DNA, the CDR3 is TGTGCCAGCACGGGCAGCCGTCCTTATGGCTACACCTTC. As protein: CASTGSRPYGYTF.

This clonotype has at least ten counts. The rearrangement joins TRBV6-2 or TRBV6-3 to TRBJ2-7, with no clear D. Germline V CDR1 and CDR2: MNHEY, SVGEGT. The length of the CDR3 is 11 residues. V gave up 8 bases and J gave up 6 bases, with 11 bases separating them. The CDR3 sequence is CASGRASEQYF. The CDR3, as DNA: TGTGCCAGCGGCCGGGCGAGCGAGCAGTACTTC.

This clonotype was observed many times. The rearrangement uses TRBV20-1 and TRBJ2-7; the match to TRBD1 covers 12 bases. Germline V gene data show CDR1 as DFQATT and CDR2 as SNEGSKA (reference sequence). Unmatched junction bases numbered 19, after V lost 1 base and J lost 6 bases. The CDR3 has 19 residues. As DNA, the CDR3 is TGCAGTGCTAGAGGGGGGCGGGGGACAGGGGGCTCAGTTACGACCGAGCAGTACTTC. The encoded protein is CSARGGRGTGGSVTTEQYF.

In this sample, this clonotype turned up a few times. The V gene is TRBV12-3 or TRBV12-4, the J gene TRBJ1-2, with a possible D match to TRBD1 (5 bases). The CDR3 totals 14 residues. The V end lost 1 base, the J end lost 7 bases, and 13 bases lay between the germline ends. The CDR3, as DNA: TGTGCCAGCAGTTTAGTGTCACCCCAGGGTGGCTACACCTTC. Amino acid sequence: CASSLVSPQGGYTF.

About this clonotype itself: A read error may produce the germline difference seen at one junction end. The J gene is TRBJ1-5, the V gene TRBV19, with D perhaps matching TRBD1 (6 bases). Per the germline V gene, CDR1 is LNHDA and CDR2 is SQIVND (reference sequence). The CDR3 loop spans 16 amino acids. The CDR3 region is CAGSPRKTGTYQPQHF. The DNA of the CDR3 is TGTGCCGGTAGTCCGCGCAAAACAGGGACCTATCAGCCCCAGCATTTT.

At least ten counts were recorded for this clonotype. The chain uses TRBV5-1 and TRBJ2-7, with D maybe TRBD2 (5 bases). The CDR3 has 12 amino acids. Per germline, CDR1 SGHRS and CDR2 YFSETQ. V lost 4 bases and J lost 2, with 7 bases in between. The CDR3 loop reads CASSPEAYEQYF. For the CDR3, the DNA is TGCGCCAGCAGCCCGGAGGCCTACGAGCAGTACTTC.

This clonotype occurred many times. The J gene is TRBJ2-2, the V gene TRBV10-3, with D uncertain. The CDR3 loop spans 11 amino acids. Between the trimmed V and J ends, which lost 10 bases and 6 bases, there was a span of 9 bases. Germline V lookup: CDR1 ENHRY, CDR2 SYGVKD. The CDR3 DNA is TGTGCCACCTTCGCCTCCGGGGAGCTGTTTTTT. As protein: CATFASGELFF.

This clonotype was found many times. The chain couples TRBV5-1 to TRBJ2-7; weak D call: TRBD1 (6 bases). The length of the CDR3 is 15 residues. The V end lost 0 bases, the J end lost 2 bases, and 12 bases lay between the germline ends. Germline V CDR1 and CDR2: SGHRS, YFSETQ. The CDR3 region has the DNA TGCGCCAGCAGCTTGGCCACAGGGTATGCCTACGAGCAGTACTTC. This encodes CASSLATGYAYEQYF. Looking up the rest from reference TRBV5-1 and TRBJ2-7 gives the full variable domain: KAGVTQTPRYLIKTRGQQVTLSCSPISGHRSVSWYQQTPGQGLQFLFEYFSETQRNKGNFPGRFSGRQFSNSRSEMNVSTLELGDSALYLCASSLATGYAYEQYFGPGTRLTVT.

This clonotype was detected ten times or more. The chain carries TRBV7-2 and TRBJ2-7; possibly TRBD2 for D (6 bases). Germline lookup yields CDR1 SGHTA and CDR2 FQGNSA. The V and J ends lost 1 base and 3 bases respectively, with 13 bases between them. CDR3 size: 15 residues. CDR3 in amino acids: CASSLVLASDYEQYF. The CDR3 DNA follows: TGTGCCAGCAGCTTAGTGTTGGCTAGCGACTACGAGCAGTACTTC.

The V call is TRBV29-1, the J call TRBJ2-4; D possibly matches TRBD1 or TRBD2 (5 bases each). Per germline, CDR1 SQVTM and CDR2 ANQGSEA. The CDR3 spans 15 residues. Trimming removed 8 bases at V and 8 bases at J, with 25 bases between. This CDR3 is CSPRGDVTQWDIQYF. In nucleotides, the CDR3 is TGCAGCCCAAGAGGGGACGTTACCCAGTGGGACATTCAGTACTTC.

In its sample, this clonotype was seen many times. The J gene is TRBJ1-5, the V gene TRBV4-3; D remains ambiguous. V was pared by 0 bases and J by 7 bases, with 10 bases between. In germline, CDR1 is LGHNA, CDR2 YSLEER. This CDR3 region has 14 residues. CDR3 DNA: TGCGCCAGCAGCCAAGATCGAGAAGGGCAGCCCCAGCATTTT. It specifies CASSQDREGQPQHF.

This rearrangement joins TRBV28 to TRBJ1-5; D is possibly TRBD1 (6 bases). Trimming left V 2 bases short and J 5 bases short, with 13 bases between. Germline CDR1 reads MDHEN; CDR2 reads SYDVKM. This CDR3 region has 15 residues. The CDR3 loop is CASSLDTPGDQPQHF. CDR3 sequence (DNA): TGTGCCAGCAGTTTAGACACACCAGGGGATCAGCCCCAGCATTTT.

Many counts were recorded for this clonotype. The CDR3 region is CASSLAGVWGYTF. CDR3 sequence (DNA): TGTGCCAGCAGCTTAGCGGGGGTTTGGGGCTACACCTTC. The chain uses TRBV7-2 and TRBJ1-2; D is possibly TRBD1 (5 bases). Trimming took 0 bases from V and 8 from J, leaving 10 bases between them. The CDR3 sequence is 13 residues long. Germline V lookup: CDR1 SGHTA, CDR2 FQGNSA. The complete variable domain, with remaining parts taken from reference TRBV7-2 and TRBJ1-2, reads GAGVSQSPSNKVTEKGKDVELRCDPISGHTALYWYRQSLGQGLEFLIYFQGNSAPDKSGLPSDRFSAERTGGSVSTLTIQRTQQEDSAVYLCASSLAGVWGYTFGSGTRLTVV.

This clonotype came up many times. The gene calls are TRBV6-1 and TRBJ2-7; D gene unclear. Germline V lookup: CDR1 MNHNS, CDR2 SASEGT. The CDR3 extends over 14 amino acids. Trimming took 1 base from V and 0 from J, leaving 7 bases between them. CDR3 sequence reads: CASSEEGSSYEQYF. DNA for the CDR3: TGTGCCAGCAGTGAAGAGGGTAGCTCCTACGAGCAGTACTTC.

This clonotype was found many times. This rearrangement joins TRBV13 to TRBJ2-7; D gene unclear. This CDR3 comprises 14 residues. The germline CDR1 and CDR2 sequences are PRHDT and FYEKMQ (reference sequence). Trimming cost V 1 base and J 1 base, with 8 bases left between them. In DNA, the CDR3 is TGTGCCAGCAGCTTAGTCGGCCCTTCCTACGAGCAGTACTTC. The encoded protein is CASSLVGPSYEQYF.

This clonotype was picked up many times. The chain employs TRBV6-1 and TRBJ1-5; D is unclear. Per germline, CDR1 MNHNS and CDR2 SASEGT. V dropped 7 bases and J dropped 1 base, with 11 bases sitting between them. The CDR3 is 14 amino acids. CDR3 sequence: CASTEEVSNQPQHF. CDR3 in DNA: TGTGCCAGCACAGAGGAAGTGAGCAATCAGCCCCAGCATTTT.